These T cell receptor beta chains were read from a single sample in a study of post-analysis software for immune sequencing data. TCRdb analysed the PCR reads with MiXCR anew, one entry per CDR3 protein. The sample carries approximately 460,000 distinct CDR3 sequences, approximately 45% recorded once. The sequenced sample was blood. These receptors all stem from a girl between 10 and 17 years old with multiple sclerosis. CDR3s include the opening cysteine and the closing phenylalanine or tryptophan. The order of the fields is V gene, clone size, D gene, J gene, CDR3 DNA, CDR3 protein. D genes are given only for firm matches. Size values are once, few and many counts, or a class for expanded clones, and some rows have none.

TRBV6-1	once	TRBD2	TRBJ2-3	TGTGCCAGCATAATCGAAGCGGGAGGGACCTCCACAGATACGCAGTATTTT	CASIIEAGGTSTDTQYF
TRBV6-5	.	.	TRBJ2-5	TGTGCCAGCCATGTGGGGGTCGCCGGGACCCAGTACTTC	CASHVGVAGTQYF
TRBV24-1	few	.	TRBJ1-2	TGTGCCACCTCCGATCCCTATGGCTACACCTTC	CATSDPYGYTF
TRBV20-1	many	.	TRBJ2-7	TGCAGTGCACAGCCGGACTCCAACTCCTACGAGCAGTACTTC	CSAQPDSNSYEQYF
TRBV18	.	.	TRBJ1-1	TGTGCCAGCTCACCCCCGAGGGGGGCGAACACTGAAGCTTTCTTT	CASSPPRGANTEAFF
TRBV20-1	.	TRBD1	TRBJ1-1	TGCAGTGCTACTCCGACAGGGTTTCTGGTCTCCACTGAAGCTTTCTTT	CSATPTGFLVSTEAFF
TRBV29-1	once	.	TRBJ2-5	TGCAGCGTTGTCTACCATGAAGAGACCCAGTACTTC	CSVVYHEETQYF
TRBV6-5	.	.	TRBJ2-7	TGTGCCAGCAAGCCCACGAACCGGTACGAGCAGTACTTC	CASKPTNRYEQYF
TRBV24-1	.	TRBD1	TRBJ2-6	TGTGCCACCAGTGATTACAGGGGTTCTGGGGCCAACGTCCTGACTTTC	CATSDYRGSGANVLTF
TRBV5-1	.	.	TRBJ2-7	TGCGCCAGCAGCCCGCACAGGGAGGGCACCTACGAGCAGTACTTC	CASSPHREGTYEQYF
TRBV20-1	.	TRBD2	TRBJ2-3	TGCAGTGCTACACCGGGACTAGCGTTCTCAGATACGCAGTATTTT	CSATPGLAFSDTQYF
TRBV7-2	.	TRBD2	TRBJ2-3	TGTGCCAGCAGGCGGACTAGATCGCTCCCAGATACGCAGTATTTT	CASRRTRSLPDTQYF
TRBV9	.	.	TRBJ1-4	TGTGCCAGCAGCGTAGCTGGCGCAGTGCCGAATGAAAAACTGTTTTTT	CASSVAGAVPNEKLFF
TRBV29-1	.	.	TRBJ1-5	TGCAGCGTTTTATCTTCGGATCAGCCCCAGCATTTT	CSVLSSDQPQHF
TRBV5-1	.	.	TRBJ2-6	TGCGCCAGCAGCTGGGGGAACTCTGGGGCCAACGTCCTGACTTTC	CASSWGNSGANVLTF
TRBV19	.	.	TRBJ1-1	TGTGCCACAAAAGGGGGGCACACTGAAGCTTTCTTT	CATKGGHTEAFF
TRBV12-3/TRBV12-4	many	TRBD1	TRBJ1-2	TGTGCCAGCACTCTAAGTCCCGGACAGGGTGCTGGCTACACCTTC	CASTLSPGQGAGYTF
TRBV5-1	.	.	TRBJ2-3	TGCGCCAGCAGCTTGGACCCAGGGGAAGGAGATACGCAGTATTTT	CASSLDPGEGDTQYF
TRBV5-1	.	TRBD1	TRBJ1-4	TGCGCCAGCAGCTTGGAAAACAGGGGTGAAAAACTGTTTTTT	CASSLENRGEKLFF
TRBV7-2	.	.	TRBJ2-3	TGTGCCAGCAGCTTACGGACAGATACGCAGTATTTT	CASSLRTDTQYF
TRBV4-1	few	TRBD2	TRBJ2-7	TGCGCCAGCAGCCAAGAACGGGCGGGAGCCTACGAGCAGTACTTC	CASSQERAGAYEQYF
TRBV27	.	.	TRBJ2-7	TGTGCCAGTAGTTTATCTACGGACGTCGGCGAGCAGTACTTC	CASSLSTDVGEQYF
TRBV7-6	.	.	TRBJ2-3	TGTGCCAGCAGATCGACTAGCACAGATACGCAGTATTTT	CASRSTSTDTQYF
TRBV5-4	.	TRBD2	TRBJ2-1	TGTGCCAGCAGCCCCCAGGGAGCGGGAGGGGAAGTTTGGAATGAGCAGTTCTTC	CASSPQGAGGEVWNEQFF
TRBV7-3	.	.	TRBJ2-6	TGTGCCAGCAGCTCACCGGGGATTGGGGCCAACGTCCCGACTTTC	CASSSPGIGANVPTF
TRBV28	.	.	TRBJ2-7	TGTGCCAGCAGTTTAGGTACAGCCGGCTCCTACGAGCAGTACTTC	CASSLGTAGSYEQYF
TRBV5-1	few	.	TRBJ1-5	TGCGCCAGCAGCCCCGACGGGGCCGGGAATCAGCCCCAGCATTTT	CASSPDGAGNQPQHF